This is a list of T cell receptor beta chains from one sample in a study of blood T cell repertoires in COVID-19. Clones were sequenced by immunoSEQ multiplex PCR, and TCRdb holds only the in-frame ones, with some missing. Of 120,000 to 150,000 clones detected, around nine tenths appear once; the ten largest clones hold under 9%. Sequenced material: peripheral blood. The receptor set was obtained from a woman aged 50 to 65 with active or convalescent COVID-19. CDR3s include the opening cysteine and the closing phenylalanine or tryptophan. The order of the fields is D gene, V gene, J gene, clone size, CDR3 DNA, CDR3 protein. The D gene is left open where the match is weak. Size values are once, few and many counts, or a class for expanded clones, and some rows have none.

d_call: NA
v_call: TRBV18
j_call: TRBJ1-5
clone_size: NA
cdr3_nt: TGTGCCAGCTCACCGTGGCGGGGCAATCAGCCCCAGCATTTT
cdr3_aa: CASSPWRGNQPQHF

d_call: TRBD1
v_call: TRBV11-1
j_call: TRBJ1-1
clone_size: NA
cdr3_nt: TGTGCCAGCACCCAGAGGGACAGCTTGAACACTGAAGCTTTCTTT
cdr3_aa: CASTQRDSLNTEAFF

d_call: TRBD1
v_call: TRBV6-6
j_call: TRBJ1-2
clone_size: NA
cdr3_nt: TGTGCCAGCAGCAACCGCGGACAGGGGTATGGCTACACCTTC
cdr3_aa: CASSNRGQGYGYTF

d_call: NA
v_call: TRBV11-2
j_call: TRBJ1-1
clone_size: NA
cdr3_nt: TGTGCCAGCCCACCCACAGGGAGCACTGAAGCTTTCTTT
cdr3_aa: CASPPTGSTEAFF

d_call: NA
v_call: TRBV11-2
j_call: TRBJ1-2
clone_size: NA
cdr3_nt: TGTGCCAGCAGCCGGTCTACCTATGGCTACACCTTC
cdr3_aa: CASSRSTYGYTF

d_call: TRBD1
v_call: TRBV18
j_call: TRBJ1-3
clone_size: NA
cdr3_nt: TGTGCCAGCTCAGCATCCTCAGGGGGCCAAAACACCATATATTTT
cdr3_aa: CASSASSGGQNTIYF

d_call: NA
v_call: TRBV5-1
j_call: TRBJ2-7
clone_size: NA
cdr3_nt: TGCGCCAGCAGCTTGGCCGAGGGTACGTCTGGCGAGCAGTACTTC
cdr3_aa: CASSLAEGTSGEQYF

d_call: TRBD1
v_call: TRBV5-4
j_call: TRBJ2-7
clone_size: NA
cdr3_nt: TGTGCCAGCAGCTTGGAGGGGGCCCGCTCCTACGAGCAGTACTTC
cdr3_aa: CASSLEGARSYEQYF

d_call: NA
v_call: TRBV2
j_call: TRBJ2-3
clone_size: NA
cdr3_nt: TGTGCCAGCAGCCCAAACAGGGGGGGGACAGATACGCAGTATTTT
cdr3_aa: CASSPNRGGTDTQYF

d_call: TRBD1
v_call: TRBV6-5
j_call: TRBJ2-7
clone_size: once
cdr3_nt: TGTGCCAGCAGTAACAGGGGCGTGGAAGACGAGCAGTACTTC
cdr3_aa: CASSNRGVEDEQYF

d_call: TRBD1
v_call: TRBV15
j_call: TRBJ2-5
clone_size: NA
cdr3_nt: TGTGCCACCAGCAGACGCCACGCCCCCGGGACAGGGAGCCAAGAGACCCAGTACTTC
cdr3_aa: CATSRRHAPGTGSQETQYF

d_call: NA
v_call: TRBV29-1
j_call: TRBJ1-1
clone_size: NA
cdr3_nt: TGCAGCGTTGTACAAGTATTGAACACTGAAGCTTTCTTT
cdr3_aa: CSVVQVLNTEAFF

d_call: TRBD2
v_call: TRBV19
j_call: TRBJ2-3
clone_size: NA
cdr3_nt: TGTGCCAGTACCCCTACTAGCGGTCGGACAGATACGCAGTATTTT
cdr3_aa: CASTPTSGRTDTQYF

d_call: NA
v_call: TRBV6-2/TRBV6-3
j_call: TRBJ1-2
clone_size: NA
cdr3_nt: TGTGCCAGCAGCCTACAGGGAGACGGCTACACCTTC
cdr3_aa: CASSLQGDGYTF

d_call: TRBD2
v_call: TRBV3-1/TRBV3-2
j_call: TRBJ2-2
clone_size: NA
cdr3_nt: TGTGCCAGCAGCCAAGTCCGACTAGCGGGAGGGGCCGGGGAGCTGTTTTTT
cdr3_aa: CASSQVRLAGGAGELFF

d_call: NA
v_call: TRBV12-3/TRBV12-4
j_call: TRBJ1-2
clone_size: NA
cdr3_nt: TGTGCCAGCAGTTTGACACTTAACTATGGCTACACCTTC
cdr3_aa: CASSLTLNYGYTF

d_call: NA
v_call: TRBV5-1
j_call: TRBJ2-2
clone_size: NA
cdr3_nt: TGCGCCAGCAGAGAACAGGACGGATACACCGGGGAGCTGTTTTTT
cdr3_aa: CASREQDGYTGELFF

d_call: NA
v_call: TRBV4-2
j_call: TRBJ2-2
clone_size: NA
cdr3_nt: TGTGCCAGCAGCCAGAGGGGGGGGTTCAGCGCCGGGGAGCTGTTTTTT
cdr3_aa: CASSQRGGFSAGELFF

d_call: NA
v_call: TRBV7-3
j_call: TRBJ2-1
clone_size: NA
cdr3_nt: TGTGCCAGCAGCCCCGGCGGGAACTACAATGAGCAGTTCTTC
cdr3_aa: CASSPGGNYNEQFF

d_call: TRBD2
v_call: TRBV19
j_call: TRBJ2-7
clone_size: NA
cdr3_nt: TGTGCCAGTAGTACAACTAGCGGGGGGGCCTACGAGCAGTACTTC
cdr3_aa: CASSTTSGGAYEQYF

d_call: NA
v_call: TRBV27
j_call: TRBJ2-1
clone_size: NA
cdr3_nt: TGTGCCAGCAGTTTTCCCGGGAACAATGAGCAGTTCTTC
cdr3_aa: CASSFPGNNEQFF

d_call: TRBD1
v_call: TRBV7-2
j_call: TRBJ1-2
clone_size: NA
cdr3_nt: TGTGCCAGCAGCATCGGACAGGGAGAAGACTATGGCTACACCTTC
cdr3_aa: CASSIGQGEDYGYTF

d_call: NA
v_call: TRBV6-6
j_call: TRBJ2-4
clone_size: NA
cdr3_nt: TGTGCCAGCGGAGATGTTGTGTCCAAAAACATTCAGTACTTC
cdr3_aa: CASGDVVSKNIQYF

d_call: NA
v_call: TRBV30
j_call: TRBJ2-1
clone_size: NA
cdr3_nt: TGTGCCTGGAGCGGGAATGAGCAGTTCTTC
cdr3_aa: CAWSGNEQFF

d_call: TRBD2
v_call: TRBV7-2
j_call: TRBJ2-5
clone_size: NA
cdr3_nt: TGTGCCAGCAGCTTCTTGACTAGCGGGGAGACCCAGTACTTC
cdr3_aa: CASSFLTSGETQYF

d_call: TRBD2
v_call: TRBV4-1
j_call: TRBJ2-5
clone_size: NA
cdr3_nt: TGCGCCAGCAGCCAAGAAGGGGGACTAGCGGCAAGAGAGACCCAGTACTTC
cdr3_aa: CASSQEGGLAARETQYF

d_call: NA
v_call: TRBV19
j_call: TRBJ1-1
clone_size: NA
cdr3_nt: TGTGCCAGTACTCAAAGGGGCAGGGGCACTGAAGCTTTCTTT
cdr3_aa: CASTQRGRGTEAFF

d_call: NA
v_call: TRBV28
j_call: TRBJ1-2
clone_size: NA
cdr3_nt: TGTGCCAGCAGTTTAGCAGGGTTAAACTATGGCTACACCTTC
cdr3_aa: CASSLAGLNYGYTF

d_call: TRBD1
v_call: TRBV30
j_call: TRBJ1-1
clone_size: NA
cdr3_nt: TGTGCCTGGAGTAACCAGGGGGCTCTGAACACTGAAGCTTTCTTT
cdr3_aa: CAWSNQGALNTEAFF

d_call: TRBD2
v_call: TRBV4-3
j_call: TRBJ2-7
clone_size: NA
cdr3_nt: TGCGCCAGCAGCCGGCGGGGGGCCTACGAGCAGTACTTC
cdr3_aa: CASSRRGAYEQYF

d_call: NA
v_call: TRBV6-2/TRBV6-3
j_call: TRBJ2-7
clone_size: NA
cdr3_nt: TGTGCCAGCAGTTACTCGGCAGCGGGCGCCAACGAGCAGTACTTC
cdr3_aa: CASSYSAAGANEQYF

d_call: NA
v_call: TRBV27
j_call: TRBJ1-2
clone_size: NA
cdr3_nt: TGTGCCATTCGGACAGAGAACTATGGCTACACCTTC
cdr3_aa: CAIRTENYGYTF

d_call: NA
v_call: TRBV7-9
j_call: TRBJ1-3
clone_size: NA
cdr3_nt: TGTGCCACCCTAACCGGGACACCCAGGGCTGGAAACACCATATATTTT
cdr3_aa: CATLTGTPRAGNTIYF

d_call: TRBD1
v_call: TRBV5-1
j_call: TRBJ1-1
clone_size: NA
cdr3_nt: TGCGCCAGCAGCTTCGGACAGGACACTGAAGCTTTCTTT
cdr3_aa: CASSFGQDTEAFF

d_call: NA
v_call: TRBV7-2
j_call: TRBJ1-5
clone_size: NA
cdr3_nt: TGTGCCAGCAGCTTAGGTTGGCGGAGCAATCAGCCCCAGCATTTT
cdr3_aa: CASSLGWRSNQPQHF